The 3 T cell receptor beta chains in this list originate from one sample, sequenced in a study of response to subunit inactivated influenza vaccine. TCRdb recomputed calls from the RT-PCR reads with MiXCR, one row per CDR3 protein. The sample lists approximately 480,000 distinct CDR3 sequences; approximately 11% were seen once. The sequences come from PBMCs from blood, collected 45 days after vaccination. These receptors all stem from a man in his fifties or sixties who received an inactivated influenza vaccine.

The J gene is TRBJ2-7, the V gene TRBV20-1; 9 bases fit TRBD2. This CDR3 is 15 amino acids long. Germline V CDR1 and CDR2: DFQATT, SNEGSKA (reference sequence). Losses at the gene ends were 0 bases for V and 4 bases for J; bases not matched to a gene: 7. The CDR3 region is CSARDVAGVLYEQYF. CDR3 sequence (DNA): TGCAGTGCTAGAGATGTAGCGGGAGTTTTGTACGAGCAGTACTTC.

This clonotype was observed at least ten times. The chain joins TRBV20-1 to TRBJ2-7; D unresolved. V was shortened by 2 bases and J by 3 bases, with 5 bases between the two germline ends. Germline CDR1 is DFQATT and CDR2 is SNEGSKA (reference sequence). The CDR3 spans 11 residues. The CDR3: CSARKSYEQYF. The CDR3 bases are TGCAGTGCTAGAAAGAGCTACGAGCAGTACTTC.

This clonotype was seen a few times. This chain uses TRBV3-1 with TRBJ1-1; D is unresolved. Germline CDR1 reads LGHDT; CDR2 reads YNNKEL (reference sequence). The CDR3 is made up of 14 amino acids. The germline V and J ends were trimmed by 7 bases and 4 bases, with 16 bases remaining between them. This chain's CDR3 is CASTPSVESTEAFF. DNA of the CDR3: TGTGCCAGCACCCCAAGCGTGGAGAGCACTGAAGCTTTCTTT.